The clone carrying this TCR beta chain showed up just once. Its antigen is undetermined. This entry belongs to a study of T cell responses to AZD1222 COVID-19 vaccine. Study results and caveats: Repertoires were obtained only post-peak T cell response. Baseline serology detected seropositivity in only six AZD1222 recipients.

Only in-frame clones appear in the TCRdb table, and some are missing; sequencing was by immunoSEQ multiplex PCR. The sample shows 140,000 or so clones, approximately 90% of them seen only once. V was trimmed by 7 bases and J by 2 bases, leaving 12 bases between them. The CDR3 loop spans 13 amino acids. Germline CDR1 MNHEY, CDR2 SVGAGI. Doses given second, at about 4 or about 12 weeks, were pooled. The V call is TRBV6-5, the J call TRBJ2-7; no definite D call. The origin of this receptor is an adult who received the AZD1222 COVID-19 vaccine. The material was peripheral blood, obtained 28 days after the second AZD1222 dose. CDR3 bases: TGTGCCAGCATACGGCAGTTACCCTACGAGCAGTACTTC. The encoded protein is CASIRQLPYEQYF.